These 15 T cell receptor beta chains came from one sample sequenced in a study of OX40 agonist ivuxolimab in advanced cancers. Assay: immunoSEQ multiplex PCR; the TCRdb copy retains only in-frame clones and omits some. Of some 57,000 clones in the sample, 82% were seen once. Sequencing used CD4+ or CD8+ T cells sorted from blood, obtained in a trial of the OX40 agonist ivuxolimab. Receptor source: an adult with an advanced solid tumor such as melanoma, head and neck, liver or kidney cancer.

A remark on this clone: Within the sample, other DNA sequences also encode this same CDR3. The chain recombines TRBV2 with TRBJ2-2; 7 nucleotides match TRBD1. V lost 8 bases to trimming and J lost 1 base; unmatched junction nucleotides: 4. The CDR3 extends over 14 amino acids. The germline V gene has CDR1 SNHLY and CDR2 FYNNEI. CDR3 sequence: CASHRGQNTGELFF. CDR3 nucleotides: TGTGCCAGCCATAGGGGGCAGAACACCGGGGAGCTGTTTTTT.

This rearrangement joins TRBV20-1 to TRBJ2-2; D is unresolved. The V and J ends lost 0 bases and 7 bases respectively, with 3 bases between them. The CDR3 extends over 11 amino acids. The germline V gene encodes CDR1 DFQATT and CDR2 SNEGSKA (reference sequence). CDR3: CSAREDGELFF. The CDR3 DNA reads TGCAGTGCTAGAGAGGACGGGGAGCTGTTTTTT.

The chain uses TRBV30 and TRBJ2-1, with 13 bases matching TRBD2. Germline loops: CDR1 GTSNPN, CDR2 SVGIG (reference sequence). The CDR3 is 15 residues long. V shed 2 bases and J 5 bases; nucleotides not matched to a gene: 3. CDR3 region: CAWSKGLAGDNEQFF. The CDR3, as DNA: TGTGCCTGGAGTAAAGGACTAGCGGGAGACAATGAGCAGTTCTTC.

This CDR3 reads CASSQELATAGSPLHF. The CDR3, as DNA: TGTGCCAGCAGCCAGGAACTCGCGACAGCGGGTTCACCCCTCCACTTT. The chain carries TRBV4-2 and TRBJ1-6; maybe TRBD1 (5 bases). CDR1 LGHNA and CDR2 YNFKEQ come from the germline V gene. The V and J ends lost 3 bases and 9 bases respectively, with 18 bases between them. The CDR3 sequence is 16 residues long.

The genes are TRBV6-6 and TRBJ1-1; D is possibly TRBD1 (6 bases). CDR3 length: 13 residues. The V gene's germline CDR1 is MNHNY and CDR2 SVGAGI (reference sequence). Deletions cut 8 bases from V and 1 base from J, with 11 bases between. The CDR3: CASQGNRNTEAFF. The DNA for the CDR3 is TGTGCCAGCCAGGGGAATAGGAACACTGAAGCTTTCTTT.

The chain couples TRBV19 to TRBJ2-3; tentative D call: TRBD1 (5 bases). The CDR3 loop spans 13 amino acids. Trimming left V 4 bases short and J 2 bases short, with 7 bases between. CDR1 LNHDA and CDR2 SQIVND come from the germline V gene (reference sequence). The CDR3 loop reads CASSTQDTDTQYF. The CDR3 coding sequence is TGTGCCAGTAGTACACAGGACACAGATACGCAGTATTTT.

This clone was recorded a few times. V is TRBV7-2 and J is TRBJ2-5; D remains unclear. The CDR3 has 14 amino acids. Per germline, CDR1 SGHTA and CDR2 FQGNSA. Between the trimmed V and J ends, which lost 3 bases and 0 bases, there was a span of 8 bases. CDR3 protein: CASSLDPYQETQYF. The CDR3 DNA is TGTGCCAGCAGCTTGGACCCATACCAAGAGACCCAGTACTTC.

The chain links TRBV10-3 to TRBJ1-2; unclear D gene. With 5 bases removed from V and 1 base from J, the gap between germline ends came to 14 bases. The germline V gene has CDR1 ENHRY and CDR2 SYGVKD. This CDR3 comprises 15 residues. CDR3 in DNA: TGTGCCATCAGTCAAGAGACGGGGAGTAACTATGGCTACACCTTC. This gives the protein CAISQETGSNYGYTF.

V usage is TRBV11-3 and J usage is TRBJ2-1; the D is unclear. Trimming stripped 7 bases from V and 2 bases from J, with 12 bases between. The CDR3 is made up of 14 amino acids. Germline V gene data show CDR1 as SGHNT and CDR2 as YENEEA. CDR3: CASTGDHPYNEQFF. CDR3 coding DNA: TGTGCCAGCACTGGGGATCACCCCTACAATGAGCAGTTCTTC. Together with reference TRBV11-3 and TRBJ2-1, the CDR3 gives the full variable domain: EAGVVQSPRYKIIEKKQPVAFWCNPISGHNTLYWYLQNLGQGPELLIRYENEEAVDDSQLPKDRFSAERLKGVDSTLKIQPAELGDSAVYLCASTGDHPYNEQFFGPGTRLTVL.

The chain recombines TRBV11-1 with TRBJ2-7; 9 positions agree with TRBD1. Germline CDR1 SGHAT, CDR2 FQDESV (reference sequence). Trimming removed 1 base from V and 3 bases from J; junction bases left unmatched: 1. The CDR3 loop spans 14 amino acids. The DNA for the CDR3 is TGTGCCAGCAGCTTAGGGGGACAGGGCTACGAGCAGTACTTC. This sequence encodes CASSLGGQGYEQYF.

CDR3 sequence reads: CASSLGLQAGGEQYF. The CDR3 bases are TGCGCCAGCAGCCTCGGGCTCCAGGCTGGGGGGGAGCAGTACTTC. The chain combines TRBV5-1 with TRBJ2-7; D possibly corresponds to TRBD2 (6 bases). The CDR3 spans 15 residues. Germline CDR1 SGHRS, CDR2 YFSETQ. V was trimmed by 4 bases and J by 7 bases, leaving 21 bases between them.

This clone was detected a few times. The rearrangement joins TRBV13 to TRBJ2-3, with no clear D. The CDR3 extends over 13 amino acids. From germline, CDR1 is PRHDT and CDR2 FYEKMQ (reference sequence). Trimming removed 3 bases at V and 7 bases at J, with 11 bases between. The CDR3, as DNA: TGTGCCAGCAGCTTTATGTTTAGGCATACGCAGTATTTT. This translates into CASSFMFRHTQYF.

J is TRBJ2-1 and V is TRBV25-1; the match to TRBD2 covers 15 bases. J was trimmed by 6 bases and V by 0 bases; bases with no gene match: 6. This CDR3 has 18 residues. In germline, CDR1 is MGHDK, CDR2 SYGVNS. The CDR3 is CASSEYSGTSGGLNEQFF. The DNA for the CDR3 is TGTGCCAGCAGTGAATACTCCGGGACTAGCGGGGGGCTCAATGAGCAGTTCTTC.

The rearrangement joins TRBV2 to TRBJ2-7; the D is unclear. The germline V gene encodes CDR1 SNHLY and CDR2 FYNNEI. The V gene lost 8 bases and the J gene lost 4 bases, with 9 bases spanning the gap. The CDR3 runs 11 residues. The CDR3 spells CASVQEYEQYF. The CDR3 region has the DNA TGTGCCAGCGTCCAGGAATACGAGCAGTACTTC.

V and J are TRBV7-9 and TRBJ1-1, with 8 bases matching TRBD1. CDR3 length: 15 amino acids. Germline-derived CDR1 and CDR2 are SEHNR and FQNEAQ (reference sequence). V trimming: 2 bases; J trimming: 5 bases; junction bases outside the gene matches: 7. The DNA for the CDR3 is TGTGCCAGCAGCTTAAGGGTGACAGGGGATACTGAAGCTTTCTTT. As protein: CASSLRVTGDTEAFF.